This is a list of T cell receptor beta chains from one sample in a study of identical twins. TCRdb analysed the 5' RACE reads with MiXCR anew, one entry per CDR3 protein. The sample records 300,000 or so distinct CDR3 sequences, roughly 10% being singletons. These data also featured in a second study, about yellow fever vaccine responses in identical twins.

The sequencing sample was made of CD8+ T cells sorted from blood. All receptors come from a woman under 30 in good health. Both conserved end residues are part of each CDR3. D genes are given only for firm matches. Not every row has a clone size; where given, it reads once, few, many or a size class.

V: TRBV27; D: TRBD1; size: once; J: TRBJ2-7; DNA: TGTGCCAGCAGTGAGGGGGCTGGGGAGCAGTACTTC; CDR3: CASSEGAGEQYF
V: TRBV3-1; D: NA; size: many; J: TRBJ2-3; DNA: TGTGCCAGCAGCCAAGATTCCCGATTGGGCACAGATACGCAGTATTTT; CDR3: CASSQDSRLGTDTQYF
V: TRBV20-1; D: NA; size: many; J: TRBJ2-7; DNA: TGCAGTGCTAGGAGCATCCACTCTGAAAGAATCTACGAGCAGTACTTC; CDR3: CSARSIHSERIYEQYF
V: TRBV5-1; D: NA; size: NA; J: TRBJ2-7; DNA: TGCGCCAGCAGCGGCCAGGAACAGGGTTCCAATTACGAGCAGTACTTC; CDR3: CASSGQEQGSNYEQYF
V: TRBV29-1; D: NA; size: NA; J: TRBJ2-7; DNA: TGCAGCGTTGAAGATCTAGGGGACTACGAGCAGTACTTC; CDR3: CSVEDLGDYEQYF
V: TRBV29-1; D: NA; size: many; J: TRBJ2-7; DNA: TGCAGCGTCGCCCGGGGGGCGACCTACGAGCAGTACTTC; CDR3: CSVARGATYEQYF
V: TRBV6-2/TRBV6-3; D: NA; size: few; J: TRBJ2-5; DNA: TGTGCCAGCAGTTTCGGGGGCGCCTCGGAGACCCAGTACTTC; CDR3: CASSFGGASETQYF
V: TRBV5-1; D: TRBD2; size: many; J: TRBJ2-1; DNA: TGCGCCAGCAGCGCGCCTAGCGGCCGCAATGAGCAGTTCTTC; CDR3: CASSAPSGRNEQFF
V: TRBV4-3; D: TRBD1; size: few; J: TRBJ1-4; DNA: TGCGCCAGTCCCCGGACAGGTTGTGAACTGTTTTTT; CDR3: CASPRTGCELFF
V: TRBV24-1; D: NA; size: few; J: TRBJ2-7; DNA: TGTGCCACCAGCGATCTTGGCGGTCCCTCCTCCTACGAGCAGTACTTC; CDR3: CATSDLGGPSSYEQYF
V: TRBV4-1; D: NA; size: few; J: TRBJ2-1; DNA: TGCGCCAGCAGCCATCCCCTTGGGGGAGGGGGAAGCTACAATGAGCAGTTCTTC; CDR3: CASSHPLGGGGSYNEQFF
V: TRBV7-9; D: NA; size: few; J: TRBJ1-3; DNA: TGTGCCAGCAGCTCTACAACAGGAAACTCTGGAAACACCATATATTTT; CDR3: CASSSTTGNSGNTIYF
V: TRBV5-1; D: NA; size: many; J: TRBJ2-1; DNA: TGCGCCAGCAGCTTGGGGGACTGGGTATCCTACAATGAGCAGTTCTTC; CDR3: CASSLGDWVSYNEQFF
V: TRBV12-3/TRBV12-4; D: NA; size: many; J: TRBJ2-1; DNA: TGTGCCAGCAGTTCAGGAGGAGGGGACCCTAGCAATGAGCAGTTCTTC; CDR3: CASSSGGGDPSNEQFF
V: TRBV12-3/TRBV12-4; D: TRBD2; size: many; J: TRBJ2-5; DNA: TGTGCCAGCAGTTTGGGGACTAGCGCTCAAGAGACCCAGTACTTC; CDR3: CASSLGTSAQETQYF
V: TRBV20-1; D: NA; size: few; J: TRBJ2-7; DNA: TGCAGTGCTACCGGGACTGTGACCTACGAGCAGTACTTC; CDR3: CSATGTVTYEQYF
V: TRBV5-1; D: NA; size: many; J: TRBJ1-5; DNA: TGCGCCAGCAGCTTGGAACAGCAAATCAATCAGCCCCAGCATTTT; CDR3: CASSLEQQINQPQHF
V: TRBV11-2; D: NA; size: NA; J: TRBJ2-3; DNA: TGTGCCAGCAGCTTCGCGGACAGAAGCACAGATACGCAGTATTTT; CDR3: CASSFADRSTDTQYF
V: TRBV29-1; D: TRBD2; size: many; J: TRBJ2-2; DNA: TGCAGCGTTGATTTGCCTCTAGCGGGAGCGCGACCCGGGGAGCTGTTTTTT; CDR3: CSVDLPLAGARPGELFF
V: TRBV20-1; D: NA; size: many; J: TRBJ1-1; DNA: TGCAGTGCTAGTAACGAGCAGGACACCCCGAACACTGAAGCTTTCTTT; CDR3: CSASNEQDTPNTEAFF
V: TRBV12-3/TRBV12-4; D: NA; size: NA; J: TRBJ2-3; DNA: TGTGCCAGCAGTTTAGACCCCCGGGATACGCAGTATTTT; CDR3: CASSLDPRDTQYF
V: TRBV12-3/TRBV12-4; D: NA; size: many; J: TRBJ2-4; DNA: TGTGCCAGCAGTTTGGGACTAGCCAAAAACATTCAGTACTTC; CDR3: CASSLGLAKNIQYF
V: TRBV6-1; D: NA; size: many; J: TRBJ2-7; DNA: TGTGCCAGCAGCCCCCTGGGAGGGGGTGAGAGCTCCTACGAGCAGTACTTC; CDR3: CASSPLGGGESSYEQYF
V: TRBV28; D: NA; size: many; J: TRBJ1-1; DNA: TGTGCCAGCAGCGCGGCAAGGGGAAACACTGAAGCTTTCTTT; CDR3: CASSAARGNTEAFF
V: TRBV27; D: TRBD2; size: few; J: TRBJ2-7; DNA: TGTGCCAGCAGTTTCTCTAGCGGGGGCTTATACGAGCAGTACTTC; CDR3: CASSFSSGGLYEQYF
V: TRBV25-1; D: NA; size: many; J: TRBJ2-3; DNA: TGTGCCAGCTCGGGACTTCCCACAGATACGCAGTATTTT; CDR3: CASSGLPTDTQYF
V: TRBV6-6; D: NA; size: NA; J: TRBJ1-1; DNA: TGTGCCAGCAGATCGAGCCTAACTGAAGCTTTCTTT; CDR3: CASRSSLTEAFF
V: TRBV6-1; D: TRBD1; size: NA; J: TRBJ2-3; DNA: TGTGCCAGCAGTGCGGGGACAGAGTACACAGATACGCAGTATTTT; CDR3: CASSAGTEYTDTQYF
V: TRBV2; D: NA; size: NA; J: TRBJ2-7; DNA: TGTGCCAGCAGTGATCGGGACTGGGGATACGAGCAGTACTTC; CDR3: CASSDRDWGYEQYF
V: TRBV3-1; D: NA; size: few; J: TRBJ2-5; DNA: TGTGCCAGCAGCCAAAGGGGGACACAAGAGACCCAGTACTTC; CDR3: CASSQRGTQETQYF
V: TRBV13; D: NA; size: NA; J: TRBJ1-5; DNA: TGTGCCAGCAGCTCTTTTACGGGGCCCAGTGAAGATAGCAATCAGCCCCAGCATTTT; CDR3: CASSSFTGPSEDSNQPQHF
V: TRBV24-1; D: NA; size: NA; J: TRBJ2-4; DNA: TGTGCCACCAGTGATCCCGTTGGTGACGGAGCCAAAAACATTCAGTACTTC; CDR3: CATSDPVGDGAKNIQYF
V: TRBV9; D: NA; size: many; J: TRBJ2-1; DNA: TGTGCCAGCAGCGTAGTCGGGAGTGTAGATGAGCAGTTCTTC; CDR3: CASSVVGSVDEQFF
V: TRBV2; D: NA; size: many; J: TRBJ2-7; DNA: TGTGCCAGCAGTGAAGACACTCTCTACGAGCAGTACTTC; CDR3: CASSEDTLYEQYF
V: TRBV4-3; D: NA; size: few; J: TRBJ2-1; DNA: TGCGCCAGCGGTCCGATAGGAGACAATGAGCAGTTCTTC; CDR3: CASGPIGDNEQFF